The 32 T cell receptor beta chains in this list originate from one sample, sequenced in a study of response to subunit inactivated influenza vaccine. TCRdb redid the calling of the RT-PCR reads with MiXCR, one entry per CDR3 protein. In the table there are approximately 700,000 distinct CDR3 sequences, roughly 14% of which are singletons. The sample in question was PBMCs from blood, obtained roughly 2 weeks before vaccination. These receptors were collected from a man aged 50-59 years who received an inactivated influenza vaccine.

This clonotype was observed a few times. The chain has TRBV5-1 and TRBJ2-5; 9 bases match TRBD2. The V gene end was trimmed by 0 bases and the J gene end by 1 base; junction bases not matched to a gene: 4. The length of the CDR3 is 16 residues. Germline-derived CDR1 and CDR2 are SGHRS and YFSETQ. CDR3 protein: CASSLVGGRVQETQYF. CDR3 sequence (DNA): TGCGCCAGCAGCTTGGTTGGCGGGAGGGTCCAAGAGACCCAGTACTTC.

This clonotype was found many times. V is TRBV4-2 and J is TRBJ2-1; TRBD2 matches 8 bases. Germline V gene lookup returns CDR1 LGHNA and CDR2 YNFKEQ. The CDR3 extends over 16 amino acids. V shed 0 bases, J shed 4 bases, and the junction held 5 bases outside the gene matches. The CDR3 spells CASSQDGTSGYNEQFF. In DNA form, the CDR3 reads TGTGCCAGCAGCCAAGATGGCACTAGCGGATACAATGAGCAGTTCTTC.

The chain employs TRBV2 and TRBJ2-3; D remains unclear. Germline V gives CDR1 SNHLY, CDR2 FYNNEI. The ends were cut back, 1 base at V and 7 bases at J, with 9 bases in the middle. The CDR3 is made up of 13 amino acids. The CDR3 region is CASSEEARNTQYF. The CDR3 DNA sequence: TGTGCCAGCAGTGAAGAGGCCAGAAATACGCAGTATTTT.

This clonotype came up once. The chain uses TRBV27 and TRBJ2-7; D is perhaps TRBD1 or TRBD2 (5 bases each). V lost 5 bases to trimming and J lost 3 bases, with 17 bases between them. This CDR3 region has 15 residues. Germline assignment: CDR1 MNHEY and CDR2 SMNVEV (reference sequence). The CDR3 sequence: CASSPLAGTIYEQYF. As DNA, the CDR3 is TGTGCCAGCAGTCCTCTGGCAGGGACCATCTACGAGCAGTACTTC.

This rearrangement joins TRBV20-1 to TRBJ2-7; D perhaps matches TRBD1 (5 bases). Trimming took off 1 base at V and 3 bases at J, with 16 bases between the two ends. Germline V CDR1 and CDR2: DFQATT, SNEGSKA (reference sequence). This CDR3 has 15 residues. The CDR3 sequence is CSARGSRVLDYEQYF. In nucleotides, the CDR3 is TGCAGTGCTAGAGGGTCCAGGGTCTTAGACTACGAGCAGTACTTC.

This clonotype was counted a few times. The chain couples TRBV6-1 to TRBJ2-5, with D perhaps matching TRBD1 or TRBD2 (6 bases each). Deletions cut 1 base from V and 5 bases from J, with 17 bases between. The germline V gene encodes CDR1 MNHNS and CDR2 SASEGT. The CDR3 length is 16 residues. CDR3 loop: CASSEGSRGRGETQYF. CDR3 sequence (DNA): TGTGCCAGCAGTGAAGGTTCCCGGGGGCGAGGGGAGACCCAGTACTTC.

The rearrangement links TRBV7-2 to TRBJ2-5; the D gene could be TRBD1 or TRBD2 (5 bases each). The CDR3 runs 14 residues. Per germline, CDR1 SGHTA and CDR2 FQGNSA. Trimming cost V 5 bases and J 7 bases, with 17 bases left between them. This chain's CDR3 is CASSTGRGDWTQYF. The CDR3 DNA follows: TGTGCCAGCAGCACGGGAAGAGGGGATTGGACCCAGTACTTC.

This clonotype was counted a few times. The gene calls are TRBV6-5 and TRBJ1-2; 8 nucleotides align to TRBD1. Germline CDR1 is MNHEY and CDR2 is SVGAGI. This CDR3 contains 14 residues. V gave up 2 bases and J gave up 5 bases; unmatched junction bases: 4. The CDR3 DNA follows: TGTGCCAGCAGTTACCGGGACAGGAGATATGGCTACACCTTC. Amino acids: CASSYRDRRYGYTF.

This clonotype appeared once. A read error may explain this, as a much larger clone is one base away. No conserved phenylalanine or tryptophan ends this CDR3, so it is likely a read error. The chain joins TRBV7-2 to TRBJ2-7; TRBD2 matches at 10 bases. The V and J ends lost 4 bases and 9 bases, in that order; junction bases with no gene match: 12. Looked up from germline, CDR1 is SGHTA and CDR2 is FQGNSA. This CDR3 is 15 amino acids long. For the CDR3, the DNA is TGTGCCAGCAGCTCCTTGACTAGCGGGTTAACGGGGCAGTACTTG. Encoded protein: CASSSLTSGLTGQYL.

In this sample, this clonotype turned up many times. The chain is built from TRBV29-1 and TRBJ2-3; D is unresolved. CDR1 is SQVTM and CDR2 is ANQGSEA in the germline V gene. The ends were cut back, 5 bases at V and 0 bases at J, with 9 bases in the middle. The CDR3 contains 13 residues. CDR3 sequence reads: CSVRRTSTDTQYF. The CDR3 DNA reads as TGCAGCGTTAGAAGAACTAGCACAGATACGCAGTATTTT.

The chain combines TRBV28 with TRBJ2-7; D is tentatively TRBD1 or TRBD2 (5 bases each). Per the germline V gene, CDR1 is MDHEN and CDR2 is SYDVKM. With 2 bases removed from V and 4 bases from J, the gap between germline ends came to 15 bases. This CDR3 is 15 amino acids long. CDR3 protein: CASSLPGTEYYEQYF. The CDR3 DNA follows: TGTGCCAGCAGTTTACCCGGGACGGAATATTACGAGCAGTACTTC.

The chain joins TRBV7-2 to TRBJ2-7; D may be TRBD2 (7 bases). CDR1 is SGHTA, CDR2 FQGNSA, per germline. Trimming cost V 3 bases and J 7 bases, with 16 bases left between them. The CDR3 loop spans 14 amino acids. The CDR3 nucleotides read TGTGCCAGCAGCTTGGGGGGGGGGGCCCAAGAGCAGTACTTC. Its translation: CASSLGGGAQEQYF.

This clonotype was observed a handful of times. The gene calls are TRBV5-8 and TRBJ1-2; D is uncertain. This CDR3 has 13 residues. V was clipped by 4 bases and J by 0 bases, with 7 bases between them. Germline V CDR1 and CDR2: SGHTS, YDEGEE. The CDR3 bases are TGTGCCAGCAGCGCTACACCTAACTATGGCTACACCTTC. Translating it yields CASSATPNYGYTF.

This clonotype was counted a few times. The gene calls are TRBV20-1 and TRBJ2-7; tentative D call: TRBD2 (6 bases). Germline V gives CDR1 DFQATT, CDR2 SNEGSKA (reference sequence). The CDR3 is made up of 15 amino acids. The ends were cut back, 6 bases at V and 1 base at J, with 19 bases in the middle. CDR3 in amino acids: CSAKGFPGRSYEQYF. Here the CDR3 DNA reads TGCAGTGCGAAGGGCTTCCCAGGGAGGTCCTACGAGCAGTACTTC.

This clonotype was found a few times. V gene TRBV29-1 combines with J gene TRBJ2-1; D remains ambiguous. V lost 4 bases, J lost 5 bases, and 15 bases lay in between. This CDR3 has 14 amino acids. Germline V gene lookup returns CDR1 SQVTM and CDR2 ANQGSEA. DNA for the CDR3: TGCAGCGTTGGGTTCCCAGGTCCACACAATGAGCAGTTCTTC. This codes for CSVGFPGPHNEQFF.

V and J are TRBV6-1 and TRBJ2-3, with D possibly being TRBD1 (5 bases). The length of the CDR3 is 14 residues. Germline V gives CDR1 MNHNS, CDR2 SASEGT. Trimming pared 5 bases from V and 2 bases from J, leaving 11 bases between. This CDR3 is CASSQTAFTDTQYF. In DNA, the CDR3 is TGTGCCAGCAGTCAGACAGCCTTCACAGATACGCAGTATTTT.

The chain is built from TRBV9 and TRBJ2-1, with no clear D. This CDR3 has 12 residues. Trimming left V 2 bases short and J 3 bases short, with 3 bases between. Germline-derived CDR1 and CDR2 are SGDLS and YYNGEE. CDR3 sequence reads: CASSVVYNEQFF. CDR3 DNA sequence: TGTGCCAGCAGCGTTGTCTACAATGAGCAGTTCTTC.

The sample holds many counts of this clonotype. The chain couples TRBV4-1 to TRBJ1-2; the D gene is possibly TRBD1 (6 bases). CDR3 size: 16 residues. From germline, CDR1 is MGHRA and CDR2 YSYEKL. Trimming removed 1 base at V and 4 bases at J, with 16 bases between. CDR3 sequence reads: CASSQGDRTFGYGYTF. DNA for the CDR3: TGCGCCAGCAGCCAAGGCGACAGGACCTTCGGCTATGGCTACACCTTC.

The chain employs TRBV2 and TRBJ1-6; TRBD1 might be the D (5 bases). The germline V gene has CDR1 SNHLY and CDR2 FYNNEI. CDR3 length: 12 residues. Trimming left V 2 bases short and J 14 bases short, with 10 bases between. The CDR3 coding sequence is TGTGCCAGCAGTGAAATGGGGCAGGCCCTCCACTTT. It is translated as CASSEMGQALHF.

This clonotype has ten or more counts. This chain uses TRBV20-1 with TRBJ2-1; 7 bases fit TRBD2. Germline lookup yields CDR1 DFQATT and CDR2 SNEGSKA (reference sequence). J lost 4 bases, V lost 3 bases, and 6 bases had no gene match. The CDR3 sequence is 14 residues long. CDR3 protein: CSARIREAYNEQFF. In nucleotides, the CDR3 is TGCAGTGCTAGGATTCGGGAGGCATACAATGAGCAGTTCTTC.

V is TRBV6-5 and J is TRBJ2-3; 8 bases align to TRBD1. From germline, CDR1 is MNHEY and CDR2 SVGAGI. The CDR3 has 15 amino acids. With V trimmed by 1 base and J by 1 base, 1 base remained unmatched. The CDR3 DNA reads TGTGCCAGCAGTTACTTGACAGGGGGCACAGATACGCAGTATTTT. It specifies CASSYLTGGTDTQYF.

This clonotype was counted between two and nine times. V is TRBV11-2 and J is TRBJ1-5; D not resolved. The V and J ends lost 5 bases and 0 bases respectively, with 11 bases between them. The CDR3 consists of 15 residues. The germline CDR1 and CDR2 sequences are SGHAT and FQNNGV. In nucleotides, the CDR3 is TGTGCCAGCAGCCTTAACTTGGGTAGCAATCAGCCCCAGCATTTT. Residues: CASSLNLGSNQPQHF.

This clonotype was detected only a few times. The chain has TRBV3-1 and TRBJ2-1; D is uncertain. The CDR3 totals 18 residues. CDR1 is LGHDT, CDR2 YNNKEL, per germline (reference sequence). Trimming took 0 bases from V and 2 from J, leaving 17 bases between them. The DNA for the CDR3 is TGTGCCAGCAGCCAAGATACGCCGTCAGCCTTAACCTACAATGAGCAGTTCTTC. Protein product: CASSQDTPSALTYNEQFF.

The chain combines TRBV12-3 or TRBV12-4 with TRBJ1-5, with unresolved D. The CDR3 runs to 12 residues. With 10 bases removed from V and 4 bases from J, the gap between germline ends came to 11 bases. For the CDR3, the DNA is TGTGCCACGAGAAGAGGGAATCAGCCCCAGCATTTT. Encoded protein: CATRRGNQPQHF.

The rearrangement uses TRBV10-2 and TRBJ1-6; D is perhaps TRBD1 (6 bases). The germline gives CDR1 WSHSY, CDR2 SAAADI. Trimming removed 7 bases from V and 3 bases from J, with 10 bases in between. This CDR3 spans 14 amino acids. The CDR3 bases are TGCGCCAGCACTAGCAGGGGCTATAATTCACCCCTCCACTTT. Translating gives CASTSRGYNSPLHF.

V and J are TRBV2 and TRBJ1-4, with D possibly matching TRBD1 (5 bases). The germline V gene encodes CDR1 SNHLY and CDR2 FYNNEI. The CDR3 covers 17 residues. V was trimmed by 0 bases and J by 0 bases, leaving 11 bases between them. CDR3 DNA sequence: TGTGCCAGCAGTGAAGCGCGGGGCGGCCCAACTAATGAAAAACTGTTTTTT. This gives the protein CASSEARGGPTNEKLFF.

This clonotype was seen only a few times. The chain is built from TRBV6-2 or TRBV6-3 and TRBJ1-1; 8 bases line up with TRBD1. Germline CDR1 and CDR2: MNHEY and SVGEGT. This CDR3 has 14 amino acids. V shed 2 bases, J shed 1 base, and the junction held 0 bases outside the gene matches. The DNA for the CDR3 is TGTGCCAGCAGTTACGACAGGGGGAACACTGAAGCTTTCTTT. Amino acid sequence: CASSYDRGNTEAFF.

In its sample, this clonotype was seen many times. The chain is built from TRBV28 and TRBJ2-7, with 8 positions matching TRBD1. Per the germline V gene, CDR1 is MDHEN and CDR2 is SYDVKM. The length of the CDR3 is 13 residues. Germline trimming cut 6 bases from V and 2 bases from J; bases unmatched to any gene: 3. The CDR3 coding sequence is TGTGCCAGCAGCTTGACAGGGGCCTACGAGCAGTACTTC. Amino acid sequence: CASSLTGAYEQYF.

This clonotype was detected a few times. The J gene is TRBJ2-1, the V gene TRBV5-1; 12 bases agree with TRBD2. The CDR3 extends over 17 amino acids. Losses at the gene ends were 1 base for V and 7 bases for J; bases not matched to a gene: 9. Germline-derived CDR1 and CDR2 are SGHRS and YFSETQ. CDR3 region: CASSLLKTSGSRNEQFF. The CDR3 DNA sequence: TGCGCCAGCAGCTTGTTGAAGACTAGCGGGAGCAGGAATGAGCAGTTCTTC. Based on the CDR3 plus reference TRBV5-1 and TRBJ2-1, the full variable domain is KAGVTQTPRYLIKTRGQQVTLSCSPISGHRSVSWYQQTPGQGLQFLFEYFSETQRNKGNFPGRFSGRQFSNSRSEMNVSTLELGDSALYLCASSLLKTSGSRNEQFFGPGTRLTVL.

This clonotype was counted only a few times. This chain joins TRBV3-1 and TRBJ2-3, with 10 bases aligning to TRBD1. V gave up 1 base and J gave up 4 bases; unmatched junction bases: 2. Per germline, CDR1 LGHDT and CDR2 YNNKEL (reference sequence). CDR3 length: 15 amino acids. CDR3 sequence (DNA): TGTGCCAGCAGCCAAGCAGACAGGGGGCCAGATACGCAGTATTTT. Translated: CASSQADRGPDTQYF.

V is TRBV6-1 and J is TRBJ2-5; 8 bases match TRBD2. Germline loops: CDR1 MNHNS, CDR2 SASEGT. V gave up 6 bases and J gave up 5 bases; unmatched junction bases: 17. The CDR3 is 17 amino acids. The CDR3 protein is CASRKDTGLAGFETQYF. The CDR3 nucleotides are TGTGCCAGCAGAAAAGACACGGGGCTAGCGGGTTTTGAGACCCAGTACTTC.

This chain joins TRBV4-3 and TRBJ2-7; the match to TRBD1 covers 8 bases. The V gene's germline CDR1 is LGHNA and CDR2 YSLEER. Trimming took 5 bases from V and 9 from J; bases not matched to a gene: 9. The CDR3 loop spans 13 amino acids. CDR3 sequence (DNA): TGCGCCAGCAGCTTAAAGCTCCAGGGGGCGCAGTACTTC. This gives the protein CASSLKLQGAQYF.